Shown below are 31 T cell receptor beta chains from a single sample sequenced in a study of blood T cells in healthy people across ages. Then a second PCR, running about 7 to 11 cycles, was carried out with a sample-barcoded 5' primer and a J-beta primer mix. MiXCR was run by TCRdb on the 5' RACE reads, yielding one entry per CDR3 protein. The sample shows hundreds of thousands of distinct CDR3 sequences, roughly 32% of them seen only once. Sequencing used blood. These receptors were collected from a woman aged 80 or older in good health.

This clonotype was counted between two and nine times. This chain links TRBV11-3 with TRBJ2-5; D is unresolved. The length of the CDR3 is 15 residues. Between the trimmed V and J ends, which lost 2 bases and 1 base, there was a span of 11 bases. In germline, CDR1 is SGHNT, CDR2 YENEEA. CDR3 in amino acids: CASSLSPNSQETQYF. The DNA for the CDR3 is TGTGCCAGCAGCTTATCTCCCAACAGCCAAGAGACCCAGTACTTC.

The chain uses TRBV12-3 or TRBV12-4 and TRBJ1-4; the D gene is possibly TRBD1 (5 bases). The CDR3 extends over 16 amino acids. Between the trimmed V and J ends, which lost 6 bases and 5 bases, there was a span of 19 bases. In nucleotides, the CDR3 is TGTGCCAGCAGCCGAGCGGTCGGGGCGGAGAATGAAAAACTGTTTTTT. Its translation: CASSRAVGAENEKLFF.

J is TRBJ2-1 and V is TRBV20-1; 14 bases align to TRBD2. Judging by the DNA end, TRBJ2-7 fits better; the J call may be wrong. Per germline, CDR1 DFQATT and CDR2 SNEGSKA (reference sequence). This CDR3 has 16 amino acids. CDR3 bases: TGCAGTGCTAGAGACCCCGGGACTAGCGGGAGTGGGGAGCAGTACTTC. The encoded protein is CSARDPGTSGSGEQYF.

Note on this clonotype: A clone one base away is much larger, so this may be a read error. This chain links TRBV11-2 with TRBJ2-1; 7 bases agree with TRBD2. The CDR3 length is 15 residues. Looked up from germline, CDR1 is SGHAT and CDR2 is FQNNGV. The CDR3 nucleotides read TGTGCCAACAGCTTAGGAGCGGGGATTTACAATGAGCAGTTCTTC. Its protein is CANSLGAGIYNEQFF.

In its sample, this clonotype was seen many times. The rearrangement uses TRBV2 and TRBJ1-1; weak D call: TRBD1 (6 bases). Germline-derived CDR1 and CDR2 are SNHLY and FYNNEI. V was trimmed by 6 bases and J by 2 bases, leaving 7 bases between them. This CDR3 has 12 residues. The CDR3 DNA sequence: TGTGCCAGCAGGGACAGCAACACTGAAGCTTTCTTT. Amino acids: CASRDSNTEAFF. Full variable domain (outside the CDR3, taken from reference TRBV2 and TRBJ1-1): EPEVTQTPSHQVTQMGQEVILRCVPISNHLYFYWYRQILGQKVEFLVSFYNNEISEKSEIFDDQFSVERPDGSNFTLKIRSTKLEDSAMYFCASRDSNTEAFFGQGTRLTVV.

This clonotype has more than one count but fewer than ten. The chain links TRBV6-1 to TRBJ2-2; D is possibly TRBD1 (6 bases). The CDR3 consists of 14 residues. CDR1 and CDR2 from the germline V gene are MNHNS and SASEGT. V lost 9 bases to trimming and J lost 0 bases, with 11 bases between them. This CDR3 reads CASTGYANTGELFF. The CDR3 DNA reads as TGTGCCAGTACAGGGTACGCGAACACCGGGGAGCTGTTTTTT.

Remarks on this clonotype: A junction end diverges from the germline sequence, so it may reflect a read error. The chain couples TRBV25-1 to TRBJ2-1, with 10 positions matching TRBD1. The CDR3 consists of 15 residues. Germline V lookup: CDR1 MGHDK, CDR2 SYGVNS. CDR3: CTSSAGTGAYNEQFF. The CDR3 nucleotides are TGTACCAGCAGCGCCGGGACAGGGGCCTACAATGAGCAGTTCTTC. The full variable domain, its missing parts supplied by reference TRBV25-1 and TRBJ2-1, is EADIYQTPRYLVIGTGKKITLECSQTMGHDKMYWYQQDPGMELHLIHYSYGVNSTEKGDLSSESTVSRIRTEHFPLTLESARPSHTSQYLCTSSAGTGAYNEQFFGPGTRLTVL.

The table lists this clonotype with many counts. The V and J genes are TRBV12-3 or TRBV12-4 and TRBJ2-3; TRBD1 matches 7 bases. The CDR3 runs to 16 residues. The V gene end was trimmed by 6 bases and the J gene end by 1 base; junction bases not matched to a gene: 10. CDR3 sequence: CASSLFRQGRTDTQYF. The CDR3 DNA follows: TGTGCCAGCAGCCTTTTTCGACAGGGCCGCACAGATACGCAGTATTTT.

This clonotype was observed many times. The genes are TRBV20-1 and TRBJ2-3; D not resolved. This CDR3 is built from 15 residues. Germline V CDR1 and CDR2: DFQATT, SNEGSKA (reference sequence). Trimming removed 3 bases from V and 2 bases from J, with 15 bases in between. CDR3 coding DNA: TGCAGTGCTAGCGGTGGGGAAGGTCACACAGATACGCAGTATTTT. Amino acids: CSASGGEGHTDTQYF.

The sample holds one count of this clonotype. CDR3 in amino acids: CASSNRTGANSPLHF. The DNA for the CDR3 is TGTGCCAGCAGTAATCGTACAGGGGCTAATTCACCCCTCCACTTT. The chain couples TRBV12-3 or TRBV12-4 to TRBJ1-6; the match to TRBD1 covers 7 bases. V lost 5 bases and J lost 6; bases outside the gene matches: 7. The CDR3 runs 15 residues.

The gene calls are TRBV4-3 and TRBJ1-1; D is undetermined. The CDR3 is 14 residues long. Trimming pared 4 bases from V and 6 bases from J, leaving 15 bases between. Germline V gene lookup returns CDR1 LGHNA and CDR2 YSLEER. The CDR3 region is CASSPEVGFAEAFF. In DNA form, the CDR3 reads TGCGCCAGCAGCCCCGAGGTGGGGTTTGCTGAAGCTTTCTTT.

The gene calls are TRBV3-1 and TRBJ1-1, with a tentative D call TRBD1 (6 bases). This CDR3 contains 14 residues. V lost 1 base, J lost 4 bases, and 10 bases lay in between. Germline assignment: CDR1 LGHDT and CDR2 YNNKEL (reference sequence). CDR3 sequence reads: CASSQGRGGTEAFF. The CDR3 region has the DNA TGTGCCAGCAGCCAAGGCAGGGGAGGCACTGAAGCTTTCTTT.

This clonotype was found a few times. This sequence joins TRBV30 and TRBJ2-3, with D perhaps matching TRBD1 (6 bases). V gave up 4 bases and J gave up 0 bases, with 11 bases separating them. From germline, CDR1 is GTSNPN and CDR2 SVGIG (reference sequence). CDR3 size: 14 residues. CDR3: CAWNQDRSTDTQYF. CDR3 bases: TGTGCCTGGAATCAGGACAGAAGCACAGATACGCAGTATTTT.

The sample holds many counts of this clonotype. The rearrangement links TRBV4-1 to TRBJ1-2; 8 bases match TRBD1. The CDR3 sequence is 15 residues long. The ends lost 3 bases at V and 2 bases at J; junction bases unmatched: 5. Germline CDR1 is MGHRA and CDR2 is YSYEKL. The CDR3 nucleotides read TGCGCCAGCAGCCACGGACGACAGGGGAACTATGGCTACACCTTC. Its translation is CASSHGRQGNYGYTF.

This clonotype was detected many times. The chain carries TRBV11-2 and TRBJ1-4; unclear D gene. CDR3 length: 16 residues. Per germline, CDR1 SGHAT and CDR2 FQNNGV. V gave up 5 bases and J gave up 0 bases, with 13 bases separating them. The CDR3 region has the DNA TGTGCCAGCAGCCTGGCCCGGACTACAACTAATGAAAAACTGTTTTTT. As protein: CASSLARTTTNEKLFF.

The V gene is TRBV5-1, the J gene TRBJ2-3, with 11 bases lining up with TRBD1. Trimming took 7 bases from V and 4 from J; bases not matched to a gene: 8. The CDR3 has 15 amino acids. Germline loops: CDR1 SGHRS, CDR2 YFSETQ. The CDR3 nucleotides read TGCGCCAGCGCTGGACAGGGGGCTGTGGCAGATACGCAGTATTTT. It codes for CASAGQGAVADTQYF.

This clonotype was observed once. This chain uses TRBV5-1 with TRBJ2-3, with 8 bases lining up with TRBD1. V lost 3 bases to trimming and J lost 14 bases; unmatched junction nucleotides: 14. The CDR3 is 14 residues long. The germline V gene has CDR1 SGHRS and CDR2 YFSETQ. CDR3 in amino acids: CASSSGGGTDTSYF. Written as DNA, the CDR3 is TGCGCCAGCAGCTCAGGGGGCGGGACAGATACGTCGTATTTT.

The chain carries TRBV20-1 and TRBJ2-2, with D possibly TRBD2 on 7 matching bases. This CDR3 is built from 13 residues. The V and J ends lost 2 bases and 4 bases respectively, with 8 bases between them. CDR1 DFQATT and CDR2 SNEGSKA come from the germline V gene (reference sequence). CDR3 sequence (DNA): TGCAGTGCTAGAAGGGGGGGCACCGGGGAGCTGTTTTTT. Protein product: CSARRGGTGELFF.

This clonotype was observed many times. This chain links TRBV6-1 with TRBJ2-5, with TRBD2 as a possible D gene (7 bases). Trimming pared 6 bases from V and 10 bases from J, leaving 18 bases between. CDR3 length equals 13 residues. In germline, CDR1 is MNHNS, CDR2 SASEGT. CDR3 amino acids: CASSPREGQRQYF. In nucleotides, the CDR3 is TGTGCCAGCAGCCCCAGGGAGGGACAACGCCAGTACTTC.

This clonotype was recorded many times. The chain joins TRBV6-6 to TRBJ1-4; 10 nucleotides match TRBD1. V lost 5 bases and J lost 7; bases outside the gene matches: 4. The CDR3 is made up of 14 amino acids. Germline V gene sequence: CDR1 MNHNY, CDR2 SVGAGI (reference sequence). Here the CDR3 DNA reads TGTGCCAGCAGTGAGACAGGGGGCGTTGAAAAACTGTTTTTT. Amino acid sequence: CASSETGGVEKLFF.

The chain combines TRBV23-1 with TRBJ2-5, with unresolved D. TRBV23-1 is known as an ORF, though its function is uncertain. The CDR3 totals 15 residues. The germline V and J ends were trimmed by 6 bases and 5 bases, with 19 bases remaining between them. Here the CDR3 DNA reads TGCGCCAGCAGCCCTTATAGTTATTCATCTGAGACCCAGTACTTC. Amino acid sequence: CASSPYSYSSETQYF.

This clonotype turned up a few times. This clone may be a read error of a much larger clone one base away. The chain joins TRBV5-1 to TRBJ2-7; tentative D call: TRBD1 (7 bases). CDR1 SGHRS and CDR2 YFSETQ come from the germline V gene. Trimming removed 4 bases at V and 5 bases at J, with 25 bases between. This CDR3 spans 17 amino acids. CDR3 loop: CASSRGGGDALGDEQYF. The CDR3 coding sequence is TGCGCCAGCAGCCGCGGAGGGGGCGATGCCTTAGGGGACGAGCAGTACTTC.

CDR3 nucleotide sequence: TGCAGCGTTGAGACCGGGACAGGCTTTTACGAGCAGTACTTC. As protein: CSVETGTGFYEQYF. This chain links TRBV29-1 with TRBJ2-1, with TRBD1 identical over 8 bases. With the DNA end fitting TRBJ2-7 better, the J assignment may be wrong. Germline values: CDR1 SQVTM, CDR2 ANQGSEA. The CDR3 has 14 residues.

The chain is built from TRBV2 and TRBJ2-7; TRBD2 matches 14 bases. Germline CDR1 and CDR2: SNHLY and FYNNEI. The CDR3 runs to 18 residues. V was pared by 5 bases and J by 2 bases, with 11 bases of the junction left unmatched. This CDR3 reads CASSSSQTSGRGPYEQYF. CDR3 nucleotide sequence: TGTGCCAGCAGTTCATCACAGACTAGCGGGAGGGGGCCCTACGAGCAGTACTTC.

This clonotype was counted at least ten times. The chain links TRBV28 to TRBJ2-4, with TRBD2 identical over 12 bases. V lost 2 bases and J lost 9; bases outside the gene matches: 8. Germline V gene sequence: CDR1 MDHEN, CDR2 SYDVKM. This CDR3 contains 16 residues. The DNA for the CDR3 is TGTGCCAGCAGTTTAGGGGGGCTAGCGGGGGGGATCATTCAGTACTTC. It encodes CASSLGGLAGGIIQYF.

About this clonotype itself: A much bigger clone sits one base away, suggesting this may be a read error. This chain joins TRBV10-3 and TRBJ2-5; D is undetermined. Trimming removed 10 bases from V and 11 bases from J, with 17 bases in between. CDR3 length: 11 residues. The V gene's germline CDR1 is ENHRY and CDR2 SYGVKD. The CDR3, as DNA: TGTGCCACCCGGATCTACTATGAGCAGTACTTC. Protein product: CATRIYYEQYF.

The chain carries TRBV27 and TRBJ1-5, with no clear D. The CDR3 spans 17 residues. V dropped 7 bases and J dropped 0 bases, with 19 bases sitting between them. Germline CDR1 and CDR2: MNHEY and SMNVEV (reference sequence). CDR3 nucleotides: TGTGCCAGCACCCCATTTCCGTCCGGCAATAGCAATCAGCCCCAGCATTTT. Amino acids: CASTPFPSGNSNQPQHF.

This clonotype was found many times. The J gene is TRBJ2-3, the V gene TRBV7-3, with a possible D match to TRBD1 (5 bases). The germline gives CDR1 SGHTA, CDR2 FQGTGA. The CDR3 has 13 amino acids. The V gene lost 5 bases and the J gene lost 5 bases, with 11 bases spanning the gap. As DNA, the CDR3 is TGTGCCAGCAGCCCAGGGTCAGAAGATACGCAGTATTTT. Protein sequence: CASSPGSEDTQYF.

This clonotype was found many times. The chain employs TRBV5-1 and TRBJ1-2; D is unclear. Trimming removed 1 base at V and 0 bases at J, with 10 bases between. CDR3 length equals 15 residues. The germline CDR1 and CDR2 sequences are SGHRS and YFSETQ. CDR3 sequence: CASSLRPATNYGYTF. The CDR3 DNA sequence: TGCGCCAGCAGCTTGAGGCCAGCTACTAACTATGGCTACACCTTC.

This clonotype occurred a few times. The V and J genes are TRBV25-1 and TRBJ2-1; 10 bases agree with TRBD2. V lost 3 bases to trimming and J lost 6 bases; unmatched junction nucleotides: 5. Germline V CDR1 and CDR2: MGHDK, SYGVNS. The CDR3 loop spans 15 amino acids. The chain's CDR3 is CASSDLAGDRNEQFF. CDR3 nucleotide sequence: TGTGCCAGCAGTGATCTAGCGGGGGACCGCAATGAGCAGTTCTTC.

The rearrangement joins TRBV20-1 to TRBJ1-5; D may be TRBD1 (5 bases). The ends were cut back, 6 bases at V and 6 bases at J, with 18 bases in the middle. CDR1 is DFQATT, CDR2 SNEGSKA, per germline (reference sequence). The CDR3 is 14 residues long. The CDR3 coding sequence is TGCAGTGCCTGGCGGGGGGAACGGGTTCAGCCCCAGCATTTT. Its translation: CSAWRGERVQPQHF.